This T cell receptor beta chain was identified in a study of shared clonotypes between healthy human individuals. CDR1 and CDR2 (germline): MGHRA, YSYEKL. The J segment lost 3 bases and the V segment lost 0 bases, leaving 8 bases of the junction unmatched. This CDR3 is 16 amino acids long. Study-wide findings and caveats: Naive CD4 clonotypes overlapped across a few donors at approximately 5%. Larger estimated richness was generally seen in naive subsets than in memory subsets.

Turning to this clone: Its specificity is unknown.

In the CD4+ fraction, cells were divided into CD45RA+ naive and CD45RA-negative memory subsets. Sorted subsets were amplified in replicate PCRs using 200 ng DNA, about 30,000 T cell genomes. Clones were sequenced by immunoSEQ multiplex PCR, and TCRdb holds only the in-frame ones, with some missing. The table lists 2 million to 2.5 million clones, nearly 97% of them singletons, with roughly 0.13% in the top ten. This receptor was obtained from a man aged 18 to 29 in good health. The rearrangement links TRBV4-1 to TRBJ2-7; 7 nucleotides line up with TRBD1. Sequencing was performed on naive CD4+ T cells sorted from blood. The subset: CD45RA+ positively selected. Here the CDR3 DNA reads TGCGCCAGCAGCCAAGATCGACAGGGAAGTTTCTACGAGCAGTACTTC. Translating it yields CASSQDRQGSFYEQYF.